A single sample gave rise to the 2 T cell receptor beta chains below, sequenced in a study of T cells in Graves' hyperthyroidism and ophthalmopathy. The TCR beta CDR3 regions underwent amplification using RNA transcripts as the source. First-round RT-PCR with HTBI primers amplified the TCR CDR3 region. TCRdb called the multiplex PCR reads again in MiXCR, with one record for every CDR3 protein. This sample has 250,000 to 300,000 distinct CDR3 sequences, with just over 14% found just once. Sequencing was carried out using blood. The receptors stem from a woman between 40 and 50 years old with Graves' hyperthyroidism that later progressed to Graves' ophthalmopathy.

Regarding this clonotype: With a much larger clone just one base away, this may be a read error. The chain employs TRBV3-1 and TRBJ2-7; 9 positions agree with TRBD2. The germline CDR1 and CDR2 sequences are LGHDT and YNNKEL (reference sequence). CDR3 length equals 13 residues. V gave up 7 bases and J gave up 6 bases; unmatched junction bases: 7. DNA for the CDR3: TGTGCCAGCACATCAGGGCGGGGGGGCGAGCAGTACTTC. It is translated as CASTSGRGGEQYF.

Ten or more counts support this clonotype. This chain links TRBV9 with TRBJ2-7; TRBD2 aligns across 11 bases. Trimming took 3 bases from V and 2 from J; bases not matched to a gene: 4. Germline CDR1 reads SGDLS; CDR2 reads YYNGEE. CDR3 length: 15 amino acids. In DNA, the CDR3 is TGTGCCAGCAGCGCCGGGACTAGCGGTCCCTACGAGCAGTACTTC. Translation: CASSAGTSGPYEQYF.